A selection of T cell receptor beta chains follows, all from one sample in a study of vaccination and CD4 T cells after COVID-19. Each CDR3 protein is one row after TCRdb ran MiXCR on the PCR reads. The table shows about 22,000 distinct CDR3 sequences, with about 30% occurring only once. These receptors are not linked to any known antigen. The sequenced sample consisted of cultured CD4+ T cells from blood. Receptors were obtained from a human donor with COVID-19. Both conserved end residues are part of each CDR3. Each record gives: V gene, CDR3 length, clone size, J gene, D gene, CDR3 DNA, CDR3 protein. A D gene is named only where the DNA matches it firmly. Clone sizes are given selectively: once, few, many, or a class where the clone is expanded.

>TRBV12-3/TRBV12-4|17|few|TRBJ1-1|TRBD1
TGTGCCAGCAGTTTATTGAGGGGGCGGGTGGGAGACACTGAAGCTTTCTTT
CASSLLRGRVGDTEAFF
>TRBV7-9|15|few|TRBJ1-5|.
TGTGCCAGCAGCTCGACAGGAGTGCCCAATCAGCCCCAGCATTTT
CASSSTGVPNQPQHF
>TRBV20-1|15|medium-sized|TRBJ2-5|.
TGCAGTGCTAGAGACGGGGGGCGATCCGAAGGGACCCAGTACTTC
CSARDGGRSEGTQYF
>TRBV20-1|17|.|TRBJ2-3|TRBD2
TGCAGTGCTCGCCTAGCTAAGCGGGGGGACAGCACAGATACGCAGTATTTT
CSARLAKRGDSTDTQYF
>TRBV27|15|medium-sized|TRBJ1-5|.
TGTGCCAGCAGTTCCGCGCCCATCAGCAATCAGCCCCAGCATTTT
CASSSAPISNQPQHF
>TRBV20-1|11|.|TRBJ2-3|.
TGCAGTGCTAGTCTATGGGATACGCAGTATTTT
CSASLWDTQYF
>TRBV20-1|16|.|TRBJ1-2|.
TGCAGTGCTAGAGATAACCTACCGGCTCGACCCTATGGCTACGCCTTC
CSARDNLPARPYGYAF
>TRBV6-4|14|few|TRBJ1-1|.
TGTGCCAGCAGCTCAGGGCCTGGGAACACTGAAGCTTTCTTT
CASSSGPGNTEAFF
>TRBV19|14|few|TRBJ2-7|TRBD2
TGTGCCAGTAGTTACCCTAGCGGGGGAGTGAAGCAGTACTTC
CASSYPSGGVKQYF
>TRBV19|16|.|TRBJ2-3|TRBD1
TGTGCCAGTAGGGGTACAGGGGGCGATCCGGAAGATACGCAGTATTTT
CASRGTGGDPEDTQYF
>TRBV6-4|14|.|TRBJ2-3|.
TGTGCCAGCAGCCTGGGGGATCTCACAGATACGCAGTATTTT
CASSLGDLTDTQYF
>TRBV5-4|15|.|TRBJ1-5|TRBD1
TGTGCCAGCAGCGCTGACAGGGATCCCAGTCAGCCCCAGCATTTT
CASSADRDPSQPQHF
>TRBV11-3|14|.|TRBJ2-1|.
TGTGCCAGCAGCCCCTGGTCAGGAACGTCCGAGCAGTTCTTC
CASSPWSGTSEQFF
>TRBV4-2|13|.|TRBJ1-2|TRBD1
TGTGCCAGCAGCCGAACAGGGGAAGGAGGCTACACCTTC
CASSRTGEGGYTF
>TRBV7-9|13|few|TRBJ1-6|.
TGTGCCAGCAACTTATCAGGGGTCTCACCCCTCCACTTT
CASNLSGVSPLHF
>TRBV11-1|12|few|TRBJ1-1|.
TGTGCCAGCAGCCCAAAGCTTTCTGAAGCTTTCTTT
CASSPKLSEAFF
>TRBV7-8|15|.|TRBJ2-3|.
TGTGCCAGCACCAGGGGGGAACGGGACACAGATACGCAGTATTTT
CASTRGERDTDTQYF
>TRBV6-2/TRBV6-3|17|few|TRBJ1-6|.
TGTGCCAGCAGGCAAGTGATAGGGACGGTCCGGAATTCACCCCTCCACTTT
CASRQVIGTVRNSPLHF
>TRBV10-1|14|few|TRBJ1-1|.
TGCGCCAGCAGTGAGGCCAGATCGTCCACTGAAGCTTTCTTT
CASSEARSSTEAFF
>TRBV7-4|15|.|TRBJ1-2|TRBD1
TGTGCCAGCAGCGCCAAAGGACAGGGTTGGAATGGCTACACCTTC
CASSAKGQGWNGYTF
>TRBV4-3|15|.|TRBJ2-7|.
TGCGCCAGCAGCCAAACTGGACCGGTCTCCTACGAGCAGTACTTC
CASSQTGPVSYEQYF
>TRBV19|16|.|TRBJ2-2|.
TGTGCCAGTAGTGGAAGGGGCGGACTGAACACCGGGGAGCTGTTTTTT
CASSGRGGLNTGELFF
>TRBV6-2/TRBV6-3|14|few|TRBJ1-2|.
TGTGCCAGCAGTTACGGGGATGCACTGAGTGGCTACACCTTC
CASSYGDALSGYTF
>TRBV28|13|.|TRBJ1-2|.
TGTGCCAGCACCTCGCCACAGTTCTATGGCTACACCTTC
CASTSPQFYGYTF
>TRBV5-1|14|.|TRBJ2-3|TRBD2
TGCGCCAGCAGCTTCCAGGGCGGGGGGGATACGCAGTATTTT
CASSFQGGGDTQYF
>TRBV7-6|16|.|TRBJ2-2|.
TGTGCCAGCAGCTTATGGGCCGGTTCGAACACCAGGGAGCTGTTTTTT
CASSLWAGSNTRELFF
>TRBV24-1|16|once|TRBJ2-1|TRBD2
TGTGCCACCAGCGATATGGCTAGCGGGGGGGGGAATGAGCAGTTCTTC
CATSDMASGGGNEQFF
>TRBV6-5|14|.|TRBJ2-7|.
TGTGCCAGCAGTTACGCGGAGTCCTCCTACGAGCAGTACTTC
CASSYAESSYEQYF
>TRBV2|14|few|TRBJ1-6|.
TGTGCCAGCCTCCCCCCTCCTAATAATTCACCCCTCCACTTT
CASLPPPNNSPLHF
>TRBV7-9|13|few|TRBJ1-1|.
TGTGCCAGCAGCTTAGTCGGAGTACCTGAAGCTTTCTTT
CASSLVGVPEAFF
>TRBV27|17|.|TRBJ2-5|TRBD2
TGTGCCAGCAGAAAATGGCCTAGCGGGGGGTACCAAGAGACCCAGTACTTC
CASRKWPSGGYQETQYF
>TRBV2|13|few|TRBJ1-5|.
TGTGCCAGCATGGGAACAGGGAATCAGCCCCAGCATTTT
CASMGTGNQPQHF
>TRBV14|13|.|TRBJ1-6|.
TGTGCCAGCAGGTCCCAATATAATTCACCCCTCCACTTT
CASRSQYNSPLHF
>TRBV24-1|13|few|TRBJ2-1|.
TGTGCCACCAGTGATGGCAGGGACAATGAGCAGTTCTTC
CATSDGRDNEQFF
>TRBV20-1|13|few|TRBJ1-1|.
TGCAGTGCTTTTCCACAGGGAAACACTGAAGCTTTCTTT
CSAFPQGNTEAFF
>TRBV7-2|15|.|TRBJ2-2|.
TGTGCCAGCACCCTAACCCAGGCGAACACCGGGGAGCTGTTTTTT
CASTLTQANTGELFF
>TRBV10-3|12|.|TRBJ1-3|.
TGTGGCTCCAGGGAATCAGGAAACACCATATATTTT
CGSRESGNTIYF
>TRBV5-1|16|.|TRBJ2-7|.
TGCGCCAGCAGCGGCTCGGGGGGCCAGGGGACCTACGAGCAGTACTTC
CASSGSGGQGTYEQYF
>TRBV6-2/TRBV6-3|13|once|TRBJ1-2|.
TGTGCCAGCTGGGGGCGAAGCGACTATGGCTACACCTTC
CASWGRSDYGYTF
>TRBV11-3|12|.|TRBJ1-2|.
TGTGCCAGCAGCTTCATAAGGATTGGCTACACCTTC
CASSFIRIGYTF
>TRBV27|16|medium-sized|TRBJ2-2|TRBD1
TGTGCCAGCAACTCGGCCGGGACAGGGGTCGCCGGGGAGCTGTTTTTT
CASNSAGTGVAGELFF